One sample yielded the 4 T cell receptor beta chains listed below, sequenced in a study of blood T cell repertoires in COVID-19. Some clones are missing from TCRdb's copy, which holds only in-frame ones; the method was immunoSEQ multiplex PCR. The profile shows around 700,000 clones, around 90% of them singletons. The sequenced sample was peripheral blood. Receptor source: a woman younger than 35 with acute or convalescent COVID-19.

V and J are TRBV24-1 and TRBJ2-7, with D maybe TRBD1 (5 bases). Per germline, CDR1 KGHDR and CDR2 SFDVKD. Trimming cost V 2 bases and J 1 base, with 8 bases left between them. This CDR3 comprises 14 residues. CDR3 nucleotides: TGTGCCACCAGTGATTCGGACAATTCCTACGAGCAGTACTTC. It specifies CATSDSDNSYEQYF.

The chain links TRBV11-2 to TRBJ1-5; TRBD1 matches 9 bases. From germline, CDR1 is SGHAT and CDR2 FQNNGV. V gave up 5 bases and J gave up 5 bases; unmatched junction bases: 4. CDR3 length: 14 amino acids. The CDR3 DNA is TGTGCCAGCAGCCCCGGGACAGGGTATCAGCCCCAGCATTTT. Its protein is CASSPGTGYQPQHF.

The chain employs TRBV11-2 and TRBJ1-2, with 10 bases matching TRBD1. The CDR3 is made up of 16 amino acids. CDR1 and CDR2 (germline): SGHAT, FQNNGV. The V gene end was trimmed by 4 bases and the J gene end by 0 bases; junction bases not matched to a gene: 5. CDR3 sequence: CASSSGQGRSNYGYTF. DNA for the CDR3: TGTGCCAGCAGCTCGGGACAGGGGCGATCTAACTATGGCTACACCTTC. Based on the CDR3 plus reference TRBV11-2 and TRBJ1-2, the full variable domain is EAGVAQSPRYKIIEKRQSVAFWCNPISGHATLYWYQQILGQGPKLLIQFQNNGVVDDSQLPKDRFSAERLKGVDSTLKIQPAKLEDSAVYLCASSSGQGRSNYGYTFGSGTRLTVV.

CDR3 nucleotide sequence: TGCGCCAGCAGTCCCGAGCCTACTCCATTTTTTGTTGATGGCTACACCTTC. This sequence encodes CASSPEPTPFFVDGYTF. This sequence joins TRBV5-1 and TRBJ1-2; D remains ambiguous. The CDR3 runs to 17 residues. The germline V gene encodes CDR1 SGHRS and CDR2 YFSETQ. V shed 5 bases and J shed 6 bases, with 26 bases lying between them.